These 30 T cell receptor beta chains came from one sample sequenced in a study of cytomegalovirus exposure and HLA in healthy donors. 60 Vbeta and 13 Jbeta primers were used in PCR. TCRdb's table, derived via immunoSEQ multiplex PCR, lists solely in-frame clones and lacks some. The data show 150,000 to 200,000 clones, around 81% seen once. The sample was PBMCs. The source is a woman between 40 and 50 years old in good health and CMV-seronegative.

This chain links TRBV6-1 with TRBJ2-3; 9 bases align to TRBD2. The germline V gene encodes CDR1 MNHNS and CDR2 SASEGT. CDR3 length: 16 amino acids. The junction had 12 bases not matched to a gene; V was cut back by 2 bases and J by 9 bases. The CDR3 protein is CASSENSLAGFGTQYF. In DNA form, the CDR3 reads TGTGCCAGCAGTGAAAACTCCCTAGCGGGGTTCGGAACGCAGTATTTT.

As regards this clone: In the same sample, other DNA sequences code for this CDR3. The chain combines TRBV11-3 with TRBJ2-5; 9 nucleotides line up with TRBD2. Trimming at V came to 3 bases and at J to 2 bases, leaving 7 bases not matched to a gene. Germline CDR1 SGHNT, CDR2 YENEEA. The CDR3 consists of 16 residues. Here the CDR3 DNA reads TGTGCCAGCAGCTTGGGGTTGACTAGCGGTCAAGAGACCCAGTACTTC. Amino acids: CASSLGLTSGQETQYF.

CDR3: CSVTTSGTGGFNEQFF. CDR3 sequence (DNA): TGCAGCGTTACTACCTCCGGGACAGGGGGATTCAATGAGCAGTTCTTC. The J gene is TRBJ2-1, the V gene TRBV29-1; the match to TRBD1 covers 11 bases. CDR3 size: 16 residues. CDR1 and CDR2 (germline): SQVTM, ANQGSEA. V was clipped by 5 bases and J by 6 bases; unmatched bases: 12.

V is TRBV30 and J is TRBJ1-5; D not certain. The CDR3 consists of 12 residues. Trimming left V 0 bases short and J 4 bases short, with 4 bases between. CDR1 GTSNPN and CDR2 SVGIG come from the germline V gene (reference sequence). In DNA form, the CDR3 reads TGTGCCTGGAGTGTCCAGAATCAGCCCCAGCATTTT. Translated, it gives CAWSVQNQPQHF.

This clone was counted a few times. The gene calls are TRBV19 and TRBJ2-2, with 10 bases fitting TRBD2. Germline V CDR1 and CDR2: LNHDA, SQIVND (reference sequence). The CDR3 totals 15 residues. Germline trimming cut 6 bases from V and 2 bases from J; bases unmatched to any gene: 3. The DNA for the CDR3 is TGTGCCAGTAGAACTAGCGGGATAAACACCGGGGAGCTGTTTTTT. As protein: CASRTSGINTGELFF.

This clone was counted only a few times. The chain employs TRBV5-1 and TRBJ2-3; 11 bases agree with TRBD2. V dropped 7 bases and J dropped 3; count of bases not matched to a gene: 4. Germline V gene sequence: CDR1 SGHRS, CDR2 YFSETQ. The CDR3 runs to 14 residues. The DNA of the CDR3 is TGCGCCAGCGCGACTAGCGGGATGACAGATACGCAGTATTTT. Translated, it gives CASATSGMTDTQYF.

V gene TRBV7-9 combines with J gene TRBJ1-4; D unclear. Germline loops: CDR1 SEHNR, CDR2 FQNEAQ (reference sequence). The CDR3 is 13 residues long. V gave up 7 bases and J gave up 7 bases, with 13 bases separating them. In DNA form, the CDR3 reads TGTGCCAGCACCCCAGTTACCAGTGAAAAACTGTTTTTT. As protein: CASTPVTSEKLFF.

The chain employs TRBV5-1 and TRBJ2-5; 8 bases align to TRBD2. This CDR3 spans 16 amino acids. V was pared by 0 bases and J by 2 bases, with 6 bases of the junction left unmatched. Germline values: CDR1 SGHRS, CDR2 YFSETQ. The CDR3 protein is CASSLGPAGAQETQYF. CDR3 DNA sequence: TGCGCCAGCAGCTTGGGACCAGCGGGAGCTCAAGAGACCCAGTACTTC.

This sequence joins TRBV5-1 and TRBJ2-7; 8 nucleotides line up with TRBD2. Trimming at V came to 1 base and at J to 3 bases, leaving 3 bases not matched to a gene. In germline, CDR1 is SGHRS, CDR2 YFSETQ. The CDR3 totals 14 residues. The CDR3 protein is CASSLITSGYEQYF. In DNA form, the CDR3 reads TGCGCCAGCAGCTTGATTACTAGCGGCTACGAGCAGTACTTC.

The chain combines TRBV18 with TRBJ2-3; D ambiguous. The CDR3 loop spans 15 amino acids. The V end lost 0 bases, the J end lost 0 bases, and 7 bases lay between the germline ends. Germline values: CDR1 KGHSH, CDR2 LQKENI. The CDR3 is CASSPPPLSTDTQYF. The CDR3 nucleotides are TGTGCCAGCTCACCACCCCCCCTGAGCACAGATACGCAGTATTTT. The variable domain in full, completed from reference TRBV18 and TRBJ2-3, reads NAGVMQNPRHLVRRRGQEARLRCSPMKGHSHVYWYRQLPEEGLKFMVYLQKENIIDESGMPKERFSAEFPKEGPSILRIQQVVRGDSAAYFCASSPPPLSTDTQYFGPGTRLTVL.

The J gene is TRBJ2-1, the V gene TRBV4-1, with D perhaps matching TRBD2 (6 bases). V was shortened by 0 bases and J by 6 bases, with 21 bases between the two germline ends. The germline CDR1 and CDR2 sequences are MGHRA and YSYEKL. This CDR3 region has 18 residues. CDR3 residues: CASSQDVKVVAARNEQFF. The CDR3 DNA reads TGCGCCAGCAGCCAAGATGTAAAGGTCGTAGCGGCCCGCAATGAGCAGTTCTTC.

This clone occurred once. The chain recombines TRBV29-1 with TRBJ1-2; unclear D gene. This CDR3 is built from 11 residues. The V end was cut by 6 bases, the J end by 2 bases, with 7 bases between. The V gene's germline CDR1 is SQVTM and CDR2 ANQGSEA. The CDR3 sequence is CSVRGNYGYTF. The CDR3 DNA reads TGCAGCGTGCGGGGAAACTATGGCTACACCTTC.

This clone has only one observation. The chain recombines TRBV5-6 with TRBJ2-1; TRBD2 matches at 8 bases. Trimming took 0 bases from V and 0 from J; bases not matched to a gene: 2. This CDR3 spans 16 amino acids. Germline V lookup: CDR1 SGHDT, CDR2 YYEEEE. CDR3 coding DNA: TGTGCCAGCAGCTTGGAGCGGGGGAGCTCCTACAATGAGCAGTTCTTC. Protein product: CASSLERGSSYNEQFF.

This clone was found a few times. This chain connects TRBV7-9 to TRBJ2-3; D is ambiguous. V lost 5 bases and J lost 4, with 10 bases in between. CDR1 SEHNR and CDR2 FQNEAQ come from the germline V gene (reference sequence). This CDR3 contains 13 residues. The CDR3 DNA is TGTGCCAGCAGCCCCGCTACCCCAGATACGCAGTATTTT. Translation: CASSPATPDTQYF.

This clone was counted a few times. V and J are TRBV5-1 and TRBJ2-4; a possible D gene is TRBD1 (5 bases). The CDR3 length is 16 residues. The germline gives CDR1 SGHRS, CDR2 YFSETQ. V lost 0 bases, J lost 0 bases, and 10 bases lay in between. CDR3 DNA sequence: TGCGCCAGCAGCTTGGGACAGCAGATAGCCAAAAACATTCAGTACTTC. Amino acid sequence: CASSLGQQIAKNIQYF.

The DNA of the CDR3 is TGTGCCAGCAGTTTGACTCCTATCTCCTACGAGCAGTACTTC. Protein sequence: CASSLTPISYEQYF. V gene TRBV27 combines with J gene TRBJ2-7; D is unclear. Looked up from germline, CDR1 is MNHEY and CDR2 is SMNVEV (reference sequence). V was shortened by 3 bases and J by 0 bases, with 9 bases between the two germline ends. The CDR3 sequence is 14 residues long.

This clone was detected a few times. The chain couples TRBV10-1 to TRBJ2-7, with TRBD2 identical over 13 bases. Germline V gene sequence: CDR1 WNHNN, CDR2 SYGVQD (reference sequence). The CDR3 is 17 amino acids. The trim removed 7 bases at V and 2 bases at J, leaving 11 bases unmatched. The CDR3 loop is CASTPDRTSGGTYEQYF. The CDR3 nucleotides are TGCGCCAGCACTCCTGACCGGACTAGCGGGGGTACCTACGAGCAGTACTTC.

The chain is built from TRBV2 and TRBJ2-3, with TRBD2 matching over 11 bases. Germline V gene sequence: CDR1 SNHLY, CDR2 FYNNEI. The CDR3 contains 17 residues. The V segment lost 6 bases and the J segment 0 bases; nucleotides outside the gene matches: 8. CDR3 DNA sequence: TGTGCCAGCAGCGGACTTTCTAGCGGGAGGAGCACAGATACGCAGTATTTT. This sequence encodes CASSGLSSGRSTDTQYF.

The rearrangement links TRBV28 to TRBJ2-3; 16 bases map to TRBD2. With V trimmed by 0 bases and J by 2 bases, 2 bases remained unmatched. The germline V gene has CDR1 MDHEN and CDR2 SYDVKM. CDR3 size: 18 residues. For the CDR3, the DNA is TGTGCCAGCAGTTTATGGGGACTAGCGGGAGGGCCCACAGATACGCAGTATTTT. Translating it yields CASSLWGLAGGPTDTQYF.

This clone has just a few counts. The V gene is TRBV9, the J gene TRBJ2-1, with 8 bases matching TRBD2. Germline CDR1 is SGDLS and CDR2 is YYNGEE. V lost 0 bases to trimming and J lost 5 bases; unmatched junction nucleotides: 10. The CDR3 has 17 residues. The CDR3 nucleotides read TGTGCCAGCAGCGTAGGTTTAGCGGGGAGTGTTGACAATGAGCAGTTCTTC. Amino acid sequence: CASSVGLAGSVDNEQFF.

The chain carries TRBV5-6 and TRBJ2-7; tentative D call: TRBD1 (6 bases). The CDR3 consists of 14 residues. V lost 2 bases and J 0 bases, leaving 9 bases between the germline ends. Germline CDR1 and CDR2: SGHDT and YYEEEE. CDR3 sequence reads: CASSLQGISYEQYF. CDR3 nucleotide sequence: TGTGCCAGCAGCTTACAGGGTATCTCCTACGAGCAGTACTTC.

The chain joins TRBV11-3 to TRBJ1-2; D is undetermined. The CDR3 is 14 amino acids. The V end lost 0 bases, the J end lost 7 bases, and 12 bases lay between the germline ends. Looked up from germline, CDR1 is SGHNT and CDR2 is YENEEA. The chain's CDR3 is CASSLDRLFSGYTF. The CDR3 DNA sequence: TGTGCCAGCAGCTTAGACAGGCTGTTTAGTGGCTACACCTTC.

V usage is TRBV6-1 and J usage is TRBJ1-1; 9 bases are shared with TRBD1. Germline CDR1 is MNHNS and CDR2 is SASEGT. The CDR3 has 20 residues. Germline trimming cut 2 bases from V and 0 bases from J; bases unmatched to any gene: 16. The CDR3 region has the DNA TGTGCCAGCAGTGAATCGGGAGTATGGGGGACAGGGATCATGAACACTGAAGCTTTCTTT. As protein: CASSESGVWGTGIMNTEAFF.

The V and J genes are TRBV28 and TRBJ2-1; 7 bases align to TRBD2. The germline V gene has CDR1 MDHEN and CDR2 SYDVKM. This CDR3 region has 14 residues. Trimming at V came to 6 bases and at J to 7 bases, leaving 9 bases not matched to a gene. CDR3 sequence reads: CASRGGLAQNEQFF. The CDR3 DNA follows: TGTGCCAGCAGGGGAGGGCTAGCGCAAAATGAGCAGTTCTTC.

Details on this clone: The junction shows a germline mismatch at one end, possibly a read error. The chain recombines TRBV18 with TRBJ2-7; TRBD1 is a possible D gene (6 bases). The germline gives CDR1 KGHSH, CDR2 LQKENI. This CDR3 region has 17 residues. The CDR3 DNA reads as TGTGCCAGCTCCTTTCAGGGGTCTGGACTTGGGGGCGTGGTGGCTTCGTTC. This codes for CASSFQGSGLGGVVASF.

V is TRBV5-4 and J is TRBJ1-1, with D perhaps matching TRBD1 (5 bases). Trimming pared 4 bases from V and 2 bases from J, leaving 12 bases between. The CDR3 consists of 14 residues. In germline, CDR1 is SGHNT, CDR2 YYREEE (reference sequence). As DNA, the CDR3 is TGTGCCAGCAGCCGCGGGGACGCAAACACTGAAGCTTTCTTT. Translation: CASSRGDANTEAFF. The variable domain in full, with the rest retrieved from reference TRBV5-4 and TRBJ1-1, is ETGVTQSPTHLIKTRGQQVTLRCSSQSGHNTVSWYQQALGQGPQFIFQYYREEENGRGNFPPRFSGLQFPNYSSELNVNALELDDSALYLCASSRGDANTEAFFGQGTRLTVV.

The gene calls are TRBV19 and TRBJ1-1; D gene uncertain. The CDR3 runs 13 residues. Germline loops: CDR1 LNHDA, CDR2 SQIVND (reference sequence). Trimming left V 9 bases short and J 2 bases short, with 13 bases between. CDR3: CASRSVINTEAFF. CDR3 DNA: TGTGCCAGCCGGTCGGTTATAAACACTGAAGCTTTCTTT.

V is TRBV7-2 and J is TRBJ2-3, with D uncertain. The germline V gene encodes CDR1 SGHTA and CDR2 FQGNSA. This CDR3 has 12 amino acids. V lost 5 bases to trimming and J lost 2 bases, with 5 bases between them. For the CDR3, the DNA is TGTGCCAGCAGCCCTTACACAGATACGCAGTATTTT. Protein sequence: CASSPYTDTQYF. Together with reference TRBV7-2 and TRBJ2-3, the CDR3 gives the full variable domain: GAGVSQSPSNKVTEKGKDVELRCDPISGHTALYWYRQSLGQGLEFLIYFQGNSAPDKSGLPSDRFSAERTGGSVSTLTIQRTQQEDSAVYLCASSPYTDTQYFGPGTRLTVL.

Here the CDR3 reads CASSLRGDESNEAFF. The CDR3 region has the DNA TGTGCCAGCAGCTTGCGGGGGGATGAGAGTAATGAAGCTTTCTTT. The gene calls are TRBV5-5 and TRBJ1-1; the D gene is possibly TRBD1 (5 bases). This CDR3 comprises 15 residues. The V end was cut by 1 base, the J end by 7 bases, with 17 bases between. The germline CDR1 and CDR2 sequences are SGHKS and YYEKEE (reference sequence). The full variable domain, its missing parts supplied by reference TRBV5-5 and TRBJ1-1, is DAGVTQSPTHLIKTRGQQVTLRCSPISGHKSVSWYQQVLGQGPQFIFQYYEKEERGRGNFPDRFSARQFPNYSSELNVNALLLGDSALYLCASSLRGDESNEAFFGQGTRLTVV.

The chain joins TRBV18 to TRBJ1-2, with TRBD1 matching 7 bases. This CDR3 has 15 residues. V was pared by 5 bases and J by 4 bases, with 10 bases of the junction left unmatched. Germline V gives CDR1 KGHSH, CDR2 LQKENI. The CDR3, as DNA: TGTGCCAGCTCAACTACAGGGGCACAGGGCTATGGCTACACCTTC. It encodes CASSTTGAQGYGYTF.